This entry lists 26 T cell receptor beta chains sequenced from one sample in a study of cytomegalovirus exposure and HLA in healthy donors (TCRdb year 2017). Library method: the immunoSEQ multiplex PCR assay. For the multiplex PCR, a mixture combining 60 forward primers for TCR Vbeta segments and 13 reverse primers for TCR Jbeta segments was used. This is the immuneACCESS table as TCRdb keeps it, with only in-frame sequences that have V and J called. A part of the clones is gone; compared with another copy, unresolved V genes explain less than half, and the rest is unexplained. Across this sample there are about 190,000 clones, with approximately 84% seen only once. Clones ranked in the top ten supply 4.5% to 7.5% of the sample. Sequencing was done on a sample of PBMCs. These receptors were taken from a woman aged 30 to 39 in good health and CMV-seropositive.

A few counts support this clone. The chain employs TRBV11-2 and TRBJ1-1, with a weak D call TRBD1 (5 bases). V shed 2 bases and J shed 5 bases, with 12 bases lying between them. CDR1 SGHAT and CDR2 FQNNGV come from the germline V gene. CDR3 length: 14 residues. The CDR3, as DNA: TGTGCCAGCAGCTTAAGCCGGGGGAGTACTGAAGCTTTCTTT. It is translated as CASSLSRGSTEAFF.

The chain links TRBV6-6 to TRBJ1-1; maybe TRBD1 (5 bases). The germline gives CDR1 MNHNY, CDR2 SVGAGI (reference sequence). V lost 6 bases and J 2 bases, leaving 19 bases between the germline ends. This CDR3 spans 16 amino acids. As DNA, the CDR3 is TGTGCCAGCAGCCCCGGTGGGGGGACCATTAACACTGAAGCTTTCTTT. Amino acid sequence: CASSPGGGTINTEAFF.

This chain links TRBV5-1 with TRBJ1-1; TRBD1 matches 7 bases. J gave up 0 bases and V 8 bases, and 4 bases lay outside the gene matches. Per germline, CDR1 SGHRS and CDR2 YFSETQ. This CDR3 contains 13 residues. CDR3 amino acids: CASKQGLNTEAFF. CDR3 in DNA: TGCGCCAGTAAACAGGGGTTGAACACTGAAGCTTTCTTT. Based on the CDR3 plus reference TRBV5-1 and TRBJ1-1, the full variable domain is KAGVTQTPRYLIKTRGQQVTLSCSPISGHRSVSWYQQTPGQGLQFLFEYFSETQRNKGNFPGRFSGRQFSNSRSEMNVSTLELGDSALYLCASKQGLNTEAFFGQGTRLTVV.

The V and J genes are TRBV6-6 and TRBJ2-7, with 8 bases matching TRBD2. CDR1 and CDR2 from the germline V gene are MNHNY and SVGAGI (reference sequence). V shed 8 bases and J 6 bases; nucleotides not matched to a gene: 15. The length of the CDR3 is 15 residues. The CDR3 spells CASSGVVGLAVEQYF. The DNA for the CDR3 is TGTGCCAGCTCAGGGGTTGTTGGACTAGCTGTCGAGCAGTACTTC.

This CDR3 reads CASRAGLYGYTF. CDR3 nucleotide sequence: TGTGCCAGCAGGGCGGGACTATATGGCTACACCTTC. The V gene is TRBV6-5, the J gene TRBJ1-2, with D maybe TRBD1 (5 bases). Deletions cut 6 bases from V and 5 bases from J, with 10 bases between. The CDR3 sequence is 12 residues long. The V gene's germline CDR1 is MNHEY and CDR2 SVGAGI.

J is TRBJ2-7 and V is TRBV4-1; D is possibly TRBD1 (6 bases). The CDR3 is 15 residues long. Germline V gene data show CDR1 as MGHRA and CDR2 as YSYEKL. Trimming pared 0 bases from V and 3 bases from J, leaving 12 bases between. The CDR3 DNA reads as TGCGCCAGCAGCCAAGAATCCGGGACACTCTACGAGCAGTACTTC. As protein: CASSQESGTLYEQYF.

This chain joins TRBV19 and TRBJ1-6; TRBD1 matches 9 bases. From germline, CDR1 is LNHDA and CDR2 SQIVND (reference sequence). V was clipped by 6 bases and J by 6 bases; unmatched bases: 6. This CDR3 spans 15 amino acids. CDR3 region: CASRPDRGGNSPLHF. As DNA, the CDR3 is TGTGCCAGTAGGCCGGACAGGGGTGGTAATTCACCCCTCCACTTT.

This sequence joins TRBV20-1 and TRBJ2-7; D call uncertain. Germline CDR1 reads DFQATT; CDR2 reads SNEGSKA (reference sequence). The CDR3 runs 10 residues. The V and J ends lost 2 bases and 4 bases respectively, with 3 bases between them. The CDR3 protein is CSARLYEQYF. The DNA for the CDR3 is TGCAGTGCTAGACTTTACGAGCAGTACTTC.

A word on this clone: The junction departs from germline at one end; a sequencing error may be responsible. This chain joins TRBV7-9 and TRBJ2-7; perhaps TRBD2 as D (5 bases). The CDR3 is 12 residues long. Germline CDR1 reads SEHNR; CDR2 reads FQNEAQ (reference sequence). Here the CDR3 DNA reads TGTGCCAGCAGCTTAGGTCTTTCCCTCGGAGGCTTC. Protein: CASSLGLSLGGF.

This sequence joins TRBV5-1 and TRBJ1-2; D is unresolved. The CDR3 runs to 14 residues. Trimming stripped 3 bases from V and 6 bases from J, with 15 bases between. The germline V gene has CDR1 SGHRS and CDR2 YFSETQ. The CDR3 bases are TGCGCCAGCAGCTCAGCAGGATCCTTTGATGGCTACACCTTC. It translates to CASSSAGSFDGYTF.

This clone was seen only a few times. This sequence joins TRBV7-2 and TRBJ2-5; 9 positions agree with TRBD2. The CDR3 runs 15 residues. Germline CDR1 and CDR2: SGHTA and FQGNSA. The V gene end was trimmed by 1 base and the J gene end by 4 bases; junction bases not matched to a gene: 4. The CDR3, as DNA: TGTGCCAGCAGCTTAGGGGGGACTAGCAGAGAGACCCAGTACTTC. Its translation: CASSLGGTSRETQYF.

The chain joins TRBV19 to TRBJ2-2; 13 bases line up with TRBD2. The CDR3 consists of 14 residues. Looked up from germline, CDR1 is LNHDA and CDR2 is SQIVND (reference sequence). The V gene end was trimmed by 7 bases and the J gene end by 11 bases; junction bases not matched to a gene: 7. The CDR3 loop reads CASNPLAGGGELFF. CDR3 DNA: TGTGCCAGTAACCCACTAGCGGGAGGGGGCGAGCTGTTTTTT.

As DNA, the CDR3 is TGTGCCAGCTGGCAGGAAAGCACAGATACGCAGTATTTT. Protein sequence: CASWQESTDTQYF. The chain recombines TRBV28 with TRBJ2-3; D unclear. V was shortened by 8 bases and J by 0 bases, with 9 bases between the two germline ends. CDR3 length equals 13 residues. Germline loops: CDR1 MDHEN, CDR2 SYDVKM.

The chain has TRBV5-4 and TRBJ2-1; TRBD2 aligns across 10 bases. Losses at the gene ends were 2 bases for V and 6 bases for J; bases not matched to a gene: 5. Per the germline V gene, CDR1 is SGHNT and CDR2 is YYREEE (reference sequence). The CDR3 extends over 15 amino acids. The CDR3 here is CASSLAGGPFNEQFF. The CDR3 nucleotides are TGTGCCAGCAGCTTAGCGGGAGGGCCTTTCAATGAGCAGTTCTTC.

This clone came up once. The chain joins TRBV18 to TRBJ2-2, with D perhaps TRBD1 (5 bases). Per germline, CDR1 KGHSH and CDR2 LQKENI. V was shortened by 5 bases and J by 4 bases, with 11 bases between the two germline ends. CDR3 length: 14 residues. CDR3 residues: CASSVTAPTGELFF. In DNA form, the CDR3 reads TGTGCCAGCTCAGTGACAGCCCCCACCGGGGAGCTGTTTTTT. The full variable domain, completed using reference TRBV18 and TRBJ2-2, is NAGVMQNPRHLVRRRGQEARLRCSPMKGHSHVYWYRQLPEEGLKFMVYLQKENIIDESGMPKERFSAEFPKEGPSILRIQQVVRGDSAAYFCASSVTAPTGELFFGEGSRLTVL.

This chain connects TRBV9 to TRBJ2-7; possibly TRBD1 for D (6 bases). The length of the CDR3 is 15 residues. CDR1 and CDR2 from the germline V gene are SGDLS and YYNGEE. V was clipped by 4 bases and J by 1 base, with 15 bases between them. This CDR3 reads CASSIHPDRSYEQYF. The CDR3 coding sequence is TGTGCCAGCAGCATTCACCCGGACAGATCCTACGAGCAGTACTTC.

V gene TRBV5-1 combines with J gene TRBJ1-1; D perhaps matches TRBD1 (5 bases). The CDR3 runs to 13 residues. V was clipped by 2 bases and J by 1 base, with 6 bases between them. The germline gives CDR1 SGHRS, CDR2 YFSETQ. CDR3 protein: CASSFQGNTEAFF. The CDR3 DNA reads TGCGCCAGCAGCTTTCAGGGGAACACTGAAGCTTTCTTT.

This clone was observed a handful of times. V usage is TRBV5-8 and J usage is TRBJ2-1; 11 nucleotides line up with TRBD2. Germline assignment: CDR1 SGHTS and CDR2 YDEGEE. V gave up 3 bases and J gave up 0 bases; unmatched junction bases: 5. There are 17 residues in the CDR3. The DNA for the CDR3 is TGTGCCAGCAGCTCGGGACTAGCGGTCAGCTCCTACAATGAGCAGTTCTTC. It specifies CASSSGLAVSSYNEQFF.

CDR3 in DNA: TGTGCCAGCACCCCAGGACTAGCGGACAATGAGCAGTTCTTC. It encodes CASTPGLADNEQFF. The V and J genes are TRBV6-5 and TRBJ2-1, with 10 bases matching TRBD2. Trimming took 7 bases from V and 5 from J; bases not matched to a gene: 5. CDR3 length: 14 residues. Germline V CDR1 and CDR2: MNHEY, SVGAGI.

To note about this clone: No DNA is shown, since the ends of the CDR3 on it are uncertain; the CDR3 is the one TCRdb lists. CDR3 residues: CASSVGQGILLGYGYTF. The genes are TRBV12-1 and TRBJ1-2; the table's D call TRBD1 went unverified against the DNA. TRBV12-1 is classified as a pseudogene. The CDR3 numbers 17 amino acids, ends counted.

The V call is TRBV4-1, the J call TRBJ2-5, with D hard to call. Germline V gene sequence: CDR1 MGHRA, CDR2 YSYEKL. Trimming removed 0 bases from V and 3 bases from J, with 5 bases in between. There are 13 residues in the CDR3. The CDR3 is CASSQDREETQYF. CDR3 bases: TGCGCCAGCAGCCAAGATCGAGAAGAGACCCAGTACTTC.

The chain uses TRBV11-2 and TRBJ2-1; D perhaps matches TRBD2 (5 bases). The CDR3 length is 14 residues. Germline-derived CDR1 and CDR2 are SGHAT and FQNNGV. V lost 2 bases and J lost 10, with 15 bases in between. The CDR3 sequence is CASSLRPGGGEQFF. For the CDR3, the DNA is TGTGCCAGCAGCTTACGTCCTGGAGGCGGCGAGCAGTTCTTC.

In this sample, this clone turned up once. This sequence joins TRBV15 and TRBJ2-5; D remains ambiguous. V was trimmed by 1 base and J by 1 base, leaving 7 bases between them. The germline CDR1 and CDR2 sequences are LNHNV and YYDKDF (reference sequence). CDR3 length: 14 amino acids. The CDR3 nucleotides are TGTGCCACCAGCAGAGCCCAGGTCCAAGAGACCCAGTACTTC. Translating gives CATSRAQVQETQYF.

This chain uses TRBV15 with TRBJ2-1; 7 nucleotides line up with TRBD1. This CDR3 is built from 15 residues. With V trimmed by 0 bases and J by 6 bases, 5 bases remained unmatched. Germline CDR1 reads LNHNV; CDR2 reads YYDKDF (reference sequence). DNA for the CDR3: TGTGCCACCAGCAGAGAACAGGGGAAAATCAATGAGCAGTTCTTC. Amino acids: CATSREQGKINEQFF. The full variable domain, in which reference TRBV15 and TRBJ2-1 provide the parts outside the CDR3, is DAMVIQNPRYQVTQFGKPVTLSCSQTLNHNVMYWYQQKSSQAPKLLFHYYDKDFNNEADTPDNFQSRRPNTSFCFLDIRSPGLGDTAMYLCATSREQGKINEQFFGPGTRLTVL.

The CDR3 DNA reads TGTGCCAGCAGCTTAGAGTCCGGAGACAGTTCCTACGAGCAGTACTTC. Amino acids: CASSLESGDSSYEQYF. J is TRBJ2-7 and V is TRBV7-6; TRBD1 might be the D (5 bases). Between the trimmed V and J ends, which lost 1 base and 1 base, there was a span of 14 bases. The CDR3 has 16 residues. Germline V lookup: CDR1 SGHVS, CDR2 FNYEAQ.

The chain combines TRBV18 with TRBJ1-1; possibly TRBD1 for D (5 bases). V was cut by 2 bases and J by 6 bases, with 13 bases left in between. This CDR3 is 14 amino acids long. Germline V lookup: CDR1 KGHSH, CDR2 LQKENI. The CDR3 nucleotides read TGTGCCAGCTCACCATTTGCCAGGGAGGCTGAAGCTTTCTTT. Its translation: CASSPFAREAEAFF.